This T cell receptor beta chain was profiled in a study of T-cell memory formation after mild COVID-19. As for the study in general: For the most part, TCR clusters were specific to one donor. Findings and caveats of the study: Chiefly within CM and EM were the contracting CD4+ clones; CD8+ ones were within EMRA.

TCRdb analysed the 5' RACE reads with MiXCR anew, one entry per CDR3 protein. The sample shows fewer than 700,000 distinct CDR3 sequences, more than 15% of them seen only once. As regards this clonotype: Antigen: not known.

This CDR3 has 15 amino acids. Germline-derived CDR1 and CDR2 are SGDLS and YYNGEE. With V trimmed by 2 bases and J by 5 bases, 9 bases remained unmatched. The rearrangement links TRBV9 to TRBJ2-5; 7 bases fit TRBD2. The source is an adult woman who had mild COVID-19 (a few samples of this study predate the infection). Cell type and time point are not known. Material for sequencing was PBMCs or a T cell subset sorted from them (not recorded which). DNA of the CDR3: TGTGCCAGCAGCGTGGGGGGAGGGCCTCGGGAGACCCAGTACTTC. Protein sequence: CASSVGGGPRETQYF.